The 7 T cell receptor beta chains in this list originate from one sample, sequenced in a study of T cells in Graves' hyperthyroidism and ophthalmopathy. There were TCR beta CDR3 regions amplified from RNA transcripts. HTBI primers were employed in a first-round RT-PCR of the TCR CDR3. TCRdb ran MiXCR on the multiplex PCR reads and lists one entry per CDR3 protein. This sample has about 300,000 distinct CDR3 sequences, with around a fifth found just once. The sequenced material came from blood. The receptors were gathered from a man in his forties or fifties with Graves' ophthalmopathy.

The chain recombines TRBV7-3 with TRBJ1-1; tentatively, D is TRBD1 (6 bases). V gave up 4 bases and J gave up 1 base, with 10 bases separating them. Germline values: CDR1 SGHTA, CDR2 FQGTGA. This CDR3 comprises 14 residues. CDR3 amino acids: CASSSGAGNTEAFF. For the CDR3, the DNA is TGTGCCAGCAGCTCGGGGGCGGGGAACACTGAAGCTTTCTTT.

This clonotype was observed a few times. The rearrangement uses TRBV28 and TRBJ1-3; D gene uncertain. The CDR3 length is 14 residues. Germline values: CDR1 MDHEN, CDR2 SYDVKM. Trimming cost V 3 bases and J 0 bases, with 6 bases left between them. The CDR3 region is CASSLGISGNTIYF. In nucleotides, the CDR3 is TGTGCCAGCAGTTTGGGAATCTCTGGAAACACCATATATTTT.

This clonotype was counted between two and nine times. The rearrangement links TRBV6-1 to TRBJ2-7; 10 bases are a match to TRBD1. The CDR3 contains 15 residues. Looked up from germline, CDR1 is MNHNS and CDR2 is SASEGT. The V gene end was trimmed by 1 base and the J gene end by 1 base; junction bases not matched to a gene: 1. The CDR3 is CASSEGQGASYEQYF. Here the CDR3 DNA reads TGTGCCAGCAGTGAAGGACAGGGGGCTTCCTACGAGCAGTACTTC.

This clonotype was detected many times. CDR3 coding DNA: TGTGCCAACGATCGCTGGGGCTTTCACCCCTACGAGCAGTACTTC. Protein product: CANDRWGFHPYEQYF. The chain carries TRBV2 and TRBJ2-7, with D possibly TRBD1 on 5 matching bases. Germline V CDR1 and CDR2: SNHLY, FYNNEI. The CDR3 totals 15 residues. V lost 10 bases to trimming and J lost 2 bases, with 21 bases between them.

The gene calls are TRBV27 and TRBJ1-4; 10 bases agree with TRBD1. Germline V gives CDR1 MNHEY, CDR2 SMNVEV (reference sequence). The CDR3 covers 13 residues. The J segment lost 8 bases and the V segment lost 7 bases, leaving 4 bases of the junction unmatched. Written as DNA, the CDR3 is TGTGCCAGCAAAAGGGACAGGGGAGAAAAACTGTTTTTT. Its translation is CASKRDRGEKLFF.

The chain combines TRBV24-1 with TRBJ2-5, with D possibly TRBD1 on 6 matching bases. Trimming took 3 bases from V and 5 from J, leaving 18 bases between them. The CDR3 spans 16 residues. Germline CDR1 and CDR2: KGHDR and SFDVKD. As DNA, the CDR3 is TGTGCCACCAGTGATGGGGGACAAGGACCGGGGGAGACCCAGTACTTC. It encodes CATSDGGQGPGETQYF.

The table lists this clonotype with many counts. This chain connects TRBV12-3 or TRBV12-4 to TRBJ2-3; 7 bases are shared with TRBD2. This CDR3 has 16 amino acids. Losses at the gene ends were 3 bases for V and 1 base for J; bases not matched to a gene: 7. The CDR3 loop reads CASSFWASGRTDTQYF. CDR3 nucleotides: TGTGCCAGCAGTTTTTGGGCTAGCGGACGCACAGATACGCAGTATTTT.